These 29 T cell receptor beta chains originate from one sample sequenced in a study of T cell repertoires in cytomegalovirus infection. TCRdb redid the calling of the reads with MiXCR, one entry per CDR3 protein. The sample has under 250,000 distinct CDR3 sequences; 6.5% are singletons. Material: PBMCs. These receptors originate from a human donor in good health (CMV status not recorded). Some clones in this sample may be carry-over from other donors' samples.

The table lists this clonotype with many counts. V gene TRBV7-9 combines with J gene TRBJ2-7, with TRBD1 identical over 8 bases. The ends lost 1 base at V and 6 bases at J; junction bases unmatched: 8. The CDR3 loop spans 15 amino acids. Germline V gene data show CDR1 as SEHNR and CDR2 as FQNEAQ (reference sequence). CDR3 sequence reads: CASSLVSQGAGEQYF. CDR3 DNA: TGTGCCAGCAGCTTAGTGAGTCAGGGGGCCGGCGAGCAGTACTTC.

This clonotype was recorded at least ten times. V is TRBV7-3 and J is TRBJ2-1; no clear D. With 2 bases removed from V and 5 bases from J, the gap between germline ends came to 10 bases. The germline CDR1 and CDR2 sequences are SGHTA and FQGTGA. This CDR3 contains 14 residues. The CDR3 sequence is CASSLGSYDNEQFF. DNA for the CDR3: TGTGCCAGCAGCTTAGGCAGCTATGACAATGAGCAGTTCTTC.

The gene calls are TRBV5-1 and TRBJ1-2; 7 nucleotides line up with TRBD1. CDR1 is SGHRS, CDR2 YFSETQ, per germline. V gave up 1 base and J gave up 6 bases; unmatched junction bases: 3. The CDR3 is 13 amino acids. CDR3 region: CASSLHQGDGYTF. CDR3 coding DNA: TGCGCCAGCAGCTTGCACCAGGGGGATGGCTACACCTTC. The whole variable domain, filled in from reference TRBV5-1 and TRBJ1-2, reads KAGVTQTPRYLIKTRGQQVTLSCSPISGHRSVSWYQQTPGQGLQFLFEYFSETQRNKGNFPGRFSGRQFSNSRSEMNVSTLELGDSALYLCASSLHQGDGYTFGSGTRLTVV.

The chain employs TRBV19 and TRBJ1-2; weak D call: TRBD1 (6 bases). Per germline, CDR1 LNHDA and CDR2 SQIVND (reference sequence). The V gene lost 8 bases and the J gene lost 3 bases, with 16 bases spanning the gap. CDR3 size: 14 residues. CDR3 DNA: TGTGCCAGTGCCGGGACAAGGGGGTACTATGGCTACACCTTC. Protein product: CASAGTRGYYGYTF. The full variable domain, completed using reference TRBV19 and TRBJ1-2, is DGGITQSPKYLFRKEGQNVTLSCEQNLNHDAMYWYRQDPGQGLRLIYYSQIVNDFQKGDIAEGYSVSREKKESFPLTVTSAQKNPTAFYLCASAGTRGYYGYTFGSGTRLTVV.

This clonotype showed up many times. The chain joins TRBV6-2 or TRBV6-3 to TRBJ2-1, with 7 positions matching TRBD2. Trimming cost V 6 bases and J 6 bases; bases outside gene matches: 11. The CDR3 sequence is 15 residues long. Germline CDR1 and CDR2: MNHEY and SVGEGT. DNA for the CDR3: TGTGCCAGCAGCTCCCGGTCTAGCGGCCCCAATGAGCAGTTCTTC. This gives the protein CASSSRSSGPNEQFF.

The chain carries TRBV5-1 and TRBJ1-1; no clear D. Germline CDR1 is SGHRS and CDR2 is YFSETQ. The length of the CDR3 is 15 residues. The V gene lost 2 bases and the J gene lost 4 bases, with 15 bases spanning the gap. DNA of the CDR3: TGCGCCAGCAGCTTATCTCGTCTAGTAGGCACTGAAGCTTTCTTT. It yields the protein CASSLSRLVGTEAFF.

This clonotype was seen ten or more times. The CDR3: CASTRGLAGETKTQYF. The CDR3 DNA reads TGTGCCAGCACGAGGGGACTAGCGGGGGAGACGAAGACCCAGTACTTC. J is TRBJ2-5 and V is TRBV6-6; 14 positions match TRBD2. V shed 7 bases, J shed 6 bases, and the junction held 10 bases outside the gene matches. The CDR3 has 16 amino acids. The germline V gene encodes CDR1 MNHNY and CDR2 SVGAGI (reference sequence).

The chain has TRBV20-1 and TRBJ2-5, with 16 bases fitting TRBD2. The germline V gene has CDR1 DFQATT and CDR2 SNEGSKA (reference sequence). V was clipped by 0 bases and J by 7 bases; unmatched bases: 11. The CDR3 totals 18 residues. The CDR3 region has the DNA TGCAGTGCTAGAGATCTCCCGGGACTAGCGGGGGGGCCGGCGACCCAGTACTTC. It codes for CSARDLPGLAGGPATQYF.

This clonotype occurred a few times. V and J are TRBV6-6 and TRBJ2-7; D may be TRBD2 (7 bases). Germline-derived CDR1 and CDR2 are MNHNY and SVGAGI (reference sequence). The CDR3 length is 15 residues. The V end was cut by 8 bases, the J end by 1 base, with 18 bases between. CDR3 DNA: TGTGCCAGCCTATTACACGGGGGGCGATCCTACGAGCAGTACTTC. Translating gives CASLLHGGRSYEQYF.

This clonotype has at least ten counts. This chain joins TRBV6-6 and TRBJ1-5; weak D call: TRBD1 (5 bases). Trimming took 0 bases from V and 4 from J, leaving 7 bases between them. In germline, CDR1 is MNHNY, CDR2 SVGAGI (reference sequence). The CDR3 has 14 residues. The CDR3 reads CASSYSGRNQPQHF. The DNA of the CDR3 is TGTGCCAGCAGTTACTCGGGGCGGAATCAGCCCCAGCATTTT.

This clonotype was recorded at least ten times. In nucleotides, the CDR3 is TGTGCCAGCAGTTACGGACAAGTCACAGATACGCAGTATTTT. Its translation: CASSYGQVTDTQYF. The J gene is TRBJ2-3, the V gene TRBV28; tentative D call: TRBD1 (5 bases). Germline V lookup: CDR1 MDHEN, CDR2 SYDVKM. The CDR3 totals 14 residues. The V end lost 4 bases, the J end lost 2 bases, and 10 bases lay between the germline ends.

This clonotype was counted many times. The chain couples TRBV5-1 to TRBJ2-1, with 9 bases fitting TRBD1. This CDR3 spans 15 amino acids. The ends lost 2 bases at V and 4 bases at J; junction bases unmatched: 4. Germline V gives CDR1 SGHRS, CDR2 YFSETQ. CDR3 DNA sequence: TGCGCCAGCAGCTTACAGGGGGCCGGATACAATGAGCAGTTCTTC. The encoded protein is CASSLQGAGYNEQFF.

This clonotype was counted ten times or more. The rearrangement uses TRBV7-2 and TRBJ2-2; 10 positions agree with TRBD1. The germline V gene encodes CDR1 SGHTA and CDR2 FQGNSA. J was trimmed by 8 bases and V by 1 base; bases with no gene match: 7. This CDR3 is 16 amino acids long. CDR3 in DNA: TGTGCCAGCAGCTTAGTGGGACAGGGGAGTAAAGGGGAGCTGTTTTTT. Protein: CASSLVGQGSKGELFF.

In its sample, this clonotype was seen many times. The chain links TRBV7-2 to TRBJ2-7; D perhaps matches TRBD2 (5 bases). V was clipped by 2 bases and J by 9 bases, with 14 bases between them. This CDR3 is 13 amino acids long. Germline V CDR1 and CDR2: SGHTA, FQGNSA. CDR3 protein: CASSLILRDRQYF. The CDR3 DNA reads as TGTGCCAGCAGCTTAATACTTCGGGATCGGCAGTACTTC.

Many counts were recorded for this clonotype. The rearrangement links TRBV7-2 to TRBJ2-7; maybe TRBD1 (6 bases). V lost 7 bases to trimming and J lost 0 bases, with 13 bases between them. CDR1 and CDR2 from the germline V gene are SGHTA and FQGNSA. The CDR3 length is 14 residues. The CDR3: CASTQGRISYEQYF. CDR3 nucleotide sequence: TGTGCCAGCACCCAGGGGCGGATCTCCTACGAGCAGTACTTC.

With respect to this clonotype: A clone one base away is much larger, so this may be a read error. The chain links TRBV12-3 or TRBV12-4 to TRBJ2-7; the match to TRBD2 covers 8 bases. CDR3 length equals 14 residues. CDR3: CASRRGGNSYKQYF. The CDR3 nucleotides are TGTGCCAGCAGACGCGGGGGGAACTCCTACAAGCAGTACTTC.

This clonotype was seen many times. The genes are TRBV19 and TRBJ1-2; D might be TRBD1 (5 bases). The germline V and J ends were trimmed by 6 bases and 5 bases, with 16 bases remaining between them. Per the germline V gene, CDR1 is LNHDA and CDR2 is SQIVND (reference sequence). The CDR3 sequence is 14 residues long. The CDR3 DNA follows: TGTGCCAGTAGCCCATGGGGGGTCTTTTATGGCTACACCTTC. Its translation: CASSPWGVFYGYTF.

This clonotype has a count of ten or more. The chain joins TRBV7-9 to TRBJ1-5; no firm D call. The CDR3 covers 12 residues. The germline V gene encodes CDR1 SEHNR and CDR2 FQNEAQ (reference sequence). V dropped 6 bases and J dropped 4 bases, with 7 bases sitting between them. CDR3 DNA sequence: TGTGCCAGCAGAGCGGGGAATCAGCCCCAGCATTTT. Its translation is CASRAGNQPQHF.

This clonotype was recorded many times. This chain uses TRBV7-2 with TRBJ2-7, with D tentatively TRBD1 (6 bases). In germline, CDR1 is SGHTA, CDR2 FQGNSA. The CDR3 sequence is 16 residues long. V was pared by 5 bases and J by 3 bases, with 20 bases between. This CDR3 reads CASSENTRRDNYEQYF. Here the CDR3 DNA reads TGTGCCAGCAGCGAGAATACCCGTCGGGACAACTACGAGCAGTACTTC.

Here the CDR3 DNA reads TGTGCCAGCAGCCCGCGGGGGGCGTCCCCCTACGAGCAGTACTTC. It codes for CASSPRGASPYEQYF. The chain couples TRBV9 to TRBJ2-7; 8 nucleotides align to TRBD2. Per the germline V gene, CDR1 is SGDLS and CDR2 is YYNGEE. This CDR3 spans 15 amino acids. Trimming removed 4 bases from V and 2 bases from J; junction bases left unmatched: 8.

This clonotype showed up just a few times. The chain joins TRBV6-2 or TRBV6-3 to TRBJ2-7; possibly TRBD1 for D (6 bases). The V end was cut by 6 bases, the J end by 6 bases, with 15 bases between. The germline CDR1 and CDR2 sequences are MNHEY and SVGEGT. CDR3 length: 13 residues. This CDR3 is CASRSYREGEQYF. In DNA form, the CDR3 reads TGTGCCAGCAGATCATACAGGGAAGGCGAGCAGTACTTC.

This clonotype was counted only a few times. The chain uses TRBV28 and TRBJ2-3, with D hard to call. V was cut by 6 bases and J by 5 bases, with 15 bases left in between. Germline CDR1 MDHEN, CDR2 SYDVKM. This CDR3 has 14 residues. CDR3 nucleotide sequence: TGTGCCAGCAGCTCAGGATATCCCGGAGATACGCAGTATTTT. Protein sequence: CASSSGYPGDTQYF.

This clonotype was detected ten times or more. V and J are TRBV6-6 and TRBJ1-1; 8 bases are shared with TRBD1. With V trimmed by 2 bases and J by 7 bases, 9 bases remained unmatched. The CDR3 has 15 amino acids. CDR1 is MNHNY, CDR2 SVGAGI, per germline (reference sequence). Here the CDR3 reads CASSYPTGGRGEAFF. The CDR3 DNA reads TGTGCCAGCAGTTACCCCACAGGGGGGCGTGGTGAAGCTTTCTTT.

There are many counts of this clonotype. The rearrangement uses TRBV11-2 and TRBJ1-2; D gene ambiguous. Germline V gene sequence: CDR1 SGHAT, CDR2 FQNNGV. Trimming stripped 1 base from V and 7 bases from J, with 4 bases between. The CDR3 totals 11 residues. The CDR3 loop reads CASSLGAGYTF. The DNA for the CDR3 is TGTGCCAGCAGCTTAGGGGCTGGCTACACCTTC.

This clonotype was observed at least ten times. The chain uses TRBV29-1 and TRBJ2-5, with D perhaps matching TRBD2 (5 bases). Germline-derived CDR1 and CDR2 are SQVTM and ANQGSEA. Trimming pared 6 bases from V and 2 bases from J, leaving 13 bases between. The CDR3 spans 13 residues. The CDR3 here is CSVVRALQETQYF. The DNA for the CDR3 is TGCAGCGTCGTGCGGGCTTTGCAAGAGACCCAGTACTTC. Complete variable domain (other parts from reference TRBV29-1 and TRBJ2-5): SAVISQKPSRDICQRGTSLTIQCQVDSQVTMMFWYRQQPGQSLTLIATANQGSEATYESGFVIDKFPISRPNLTFSTLTVSNMSPEDSSIYLCSVVRALQETQYFGPGTRLLVL.

This clonotype was picked up many times. The CDR3 DNA reads as TGCAGTGCTAGACCAACGACAGGGGTGGGCGGGGAGCTGTTTTTT. It specifies CSARPTTGVGGELFF. V usage is TRBV20-1 and J usage is TRBJ2-2; 8 bases are shared with TRBD1. CDR1 and CDR2 (germline): DFQATT, SNEGSKA (reference sequence). Trimming at V came to 2 bases and at J to 7 bases, leaving 9 bases not matched to a gene. The CDR3 has 15 residues.

This clonotype was picked up many times. A much larger clone lies a single base off, so this may be a read error. The rearrangement uses TRBV11-3 and TRBJ2-2; 9 positions agree with TRBD2. The CDR3 is made up of 15 amino acids. The germline CDR1 and CDR2 sequences are SGHNT and YENEEA. Trimming at V came to 5 bases and at J to 0 bases, leaving 1 base not matched to a gene. CDR3 amino acids: CASSLAGTNTGELFF. CDR3 DNA sequence: TGTGCCAGCAGCCTAGCGGGGACGAACACCGGGGAGCTGTTTTTT.

This clonotype showed up many times. This chain uses TRBV7-6 with TRBJ2-5, with D unresolved. Deletions cut 5 bases from V and 1 base from J, with 11 bases between. Looked up from germline, CDR1 is SGHVS and CDR2 is FNYEAQ. CDR3 length: 14 amino acids. This CDR3 reads CASSLRNPQETQYF. Written as DNA, the CDR3 is TGTGCCAGCAGCCTCAGGAACCCCCAAGAGACCCAGTACTTC.

This clonotype was recorded a few times. The chain recombines TRBV6-6 with TRBJ2-3; TRBD1 aligns across 7 bases. Germline trimming cut 8 bases from V and 4 bases from J; bases unmatched to any gene: 9. CDR1 and CDR2 (germline): MNHNY, SVGAGI (reference sequence). This CDR3 is built from 14 residues. DNA for the CDR3: TGTGCCAGCCGGGAACAGGGGATCTCAGATACGCAGTATTTT. Residues: CASREQGISDTQYF.